Sequencing of this T cell receptor (beta chain) was carried out in a study of blood T cell repertoires in COVID-19. On the study more broadly: T cells, B-cell-depleted T cells, or PBMCs provided the cDNA or gDNA that served as material.

Generated by immunoSEQ multiplex PCR, the TCRdb table keeps only in-frame clones and is missing some. The sample has approximately 150,000 clones, 80% to 90% seen once. With 3 bases clipped from V and 7 bases from J, the junction kept 8 bases outside the gene matches. Germline assignment: CDR1 KGHSH and CDR2 LQKENI. The CDR3 is 14 residues long. V gene TRBV18 combines with J gene TRBJ1-2; 7 bases agree with TRBD1. The sequenced sample was peripheral blood. The clonotype originates from a man aged 70 or older with acute or convalescent COVID-19. The CDR3 loop reads CASSPIQGPGGYTF. Written as DNA, the CDR3 is TGTGCCAGCTCACCTATACAGGGGCCTGGTGGCTACACCTTC.